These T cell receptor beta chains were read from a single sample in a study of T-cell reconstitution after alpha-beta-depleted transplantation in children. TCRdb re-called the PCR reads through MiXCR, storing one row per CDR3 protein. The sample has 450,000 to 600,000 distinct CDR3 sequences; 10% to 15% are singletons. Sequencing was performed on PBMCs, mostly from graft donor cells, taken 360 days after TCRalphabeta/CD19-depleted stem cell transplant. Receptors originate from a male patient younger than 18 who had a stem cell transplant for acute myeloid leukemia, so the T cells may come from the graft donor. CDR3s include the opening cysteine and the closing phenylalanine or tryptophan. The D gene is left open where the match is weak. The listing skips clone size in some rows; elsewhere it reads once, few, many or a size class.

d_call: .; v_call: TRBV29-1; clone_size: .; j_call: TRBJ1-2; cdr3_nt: TGCAGCGTTGACAGGGTCCTTGACTATGGCTACACCTTC; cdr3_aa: CSVDRVLDYGYTF
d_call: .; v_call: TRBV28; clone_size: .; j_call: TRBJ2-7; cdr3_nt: TGTGCCAGCAGTCCCACGGGGGAGCAGTACTTC; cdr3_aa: CASSPTGEQYF
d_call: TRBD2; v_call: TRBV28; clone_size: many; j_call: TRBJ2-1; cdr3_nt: TGTGCCAGCAGCGACCTAGCGGGAGGTGATGAGCAGTTCTTC; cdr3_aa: CASSDLAGGDEQFF
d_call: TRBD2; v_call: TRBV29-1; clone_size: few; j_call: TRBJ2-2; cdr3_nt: TGCAGCGTTCTAGGGAGCGGGAGTACGGACACCGGGGAGCTGTTTTTT; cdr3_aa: CSVLGSGSTDTGELFF
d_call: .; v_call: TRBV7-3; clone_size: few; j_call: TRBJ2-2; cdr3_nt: TGTGCCATCCCCGCTTTCGGAGGGGCACCGAACACCGGGGAGCTGTTTTTT; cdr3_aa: CAIPAFGGAPNTGELFF
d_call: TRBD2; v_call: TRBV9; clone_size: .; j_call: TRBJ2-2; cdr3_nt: TGTGCCAGCAGCATGGCGGGACTAGCGGGAGTCATCGGGGAGCTGTTTTTT; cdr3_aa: CASSMAGLAGVIGELFF
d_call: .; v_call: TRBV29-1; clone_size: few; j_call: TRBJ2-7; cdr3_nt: TGCAGCGTAGGGAGGTCCTCCCAGTCCTACGAGCAGTACTTC; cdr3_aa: CSVGRSSQSYEQYF
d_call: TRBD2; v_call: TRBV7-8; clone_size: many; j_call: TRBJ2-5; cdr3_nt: TGTGCCAGCAGCTTCGAACTAGCGGGAGACGAGACCCAGTACTTC; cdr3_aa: CASSFELAGDETQYF
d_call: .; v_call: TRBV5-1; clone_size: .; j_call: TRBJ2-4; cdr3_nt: TGCGCCAGCAGCCTGGGGACAACCGGGGACATTCAGTACTTC; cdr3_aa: CASSLGTTGDIQYF
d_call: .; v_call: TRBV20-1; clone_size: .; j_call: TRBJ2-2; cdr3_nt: TGCAGTGCTAGCCCCATCGACCGGCGCACCGGGGAGCTGTTTTTT; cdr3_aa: CSASPIDRRTGELFF
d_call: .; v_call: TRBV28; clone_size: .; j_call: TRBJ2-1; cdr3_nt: TGTGCCAGCTTTAACGTGGAATCCTACAATGAGCAGTTCTTC; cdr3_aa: CASFNVESYNEQFF
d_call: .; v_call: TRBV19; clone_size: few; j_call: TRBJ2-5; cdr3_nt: TGTGCCAGTAGTATAGTATTCGCGGGGAAGATGGAGACCCAGTACTTC; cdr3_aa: CASSIVFAGKMETQYF
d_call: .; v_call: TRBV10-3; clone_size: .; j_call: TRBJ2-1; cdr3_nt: TGTGCCTTGGGACGAGCGGAAGAGCAGTTCTTC; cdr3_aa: CALGRAEEQFF
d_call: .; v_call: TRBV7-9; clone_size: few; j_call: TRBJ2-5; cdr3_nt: TGTGCCAGCAGCCGGACATTCCAAGAGACCCAGTACTTC; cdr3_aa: CASSRTFQETQYF
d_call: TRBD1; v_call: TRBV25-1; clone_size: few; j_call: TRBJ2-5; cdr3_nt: TGTGCCAGCAGTGTCGGGACAGGAGGGCAAGAGACCCAGTACTTC; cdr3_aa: CASSVGTGGQETQYF
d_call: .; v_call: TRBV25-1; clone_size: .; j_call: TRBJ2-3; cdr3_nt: TGTGCCAGCAGTGTGGGACTGTGGGTTACCACAGATACGCAGTATTTT; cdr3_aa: CASSVGLWVTTDTQYF
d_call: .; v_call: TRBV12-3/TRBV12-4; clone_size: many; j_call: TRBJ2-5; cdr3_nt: TGTGCCAGCAGTGGTCATATAGCCAAAGAGACCCAGTACTTC; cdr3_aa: CASSGHIAKETQYF
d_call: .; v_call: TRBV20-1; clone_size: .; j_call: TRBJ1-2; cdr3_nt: TGCAGTGCCGCGTCCCAAGGGCGCGACTATGGCTACACCTTC; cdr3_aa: CSAASQGRDYGYTF
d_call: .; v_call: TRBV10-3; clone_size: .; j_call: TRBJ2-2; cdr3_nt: TGTGCCATCAACCAGCTTTCGGGGGAGCTGTTTTTT; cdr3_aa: CAINQLSGELFF
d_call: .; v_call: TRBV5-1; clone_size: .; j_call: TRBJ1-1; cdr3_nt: TGCGCCAGCAGCCCGGCTTTATTGGACACTGAAGCTTTCTTT; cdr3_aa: CASSPALLDTEAFF
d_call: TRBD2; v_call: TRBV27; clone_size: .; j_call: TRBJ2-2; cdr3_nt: TGTGCCAGCAGTCCCACAGCGGGAGGCACCGGGGAGCTGTTTTTT; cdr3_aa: CASSPTAGGTGELFF
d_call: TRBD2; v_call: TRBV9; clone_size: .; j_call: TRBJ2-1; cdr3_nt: TGTGCCAGCAGCGTAGGGACTAGCAATGAGCAGTTCTTC; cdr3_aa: CASSVGTSNEQFF